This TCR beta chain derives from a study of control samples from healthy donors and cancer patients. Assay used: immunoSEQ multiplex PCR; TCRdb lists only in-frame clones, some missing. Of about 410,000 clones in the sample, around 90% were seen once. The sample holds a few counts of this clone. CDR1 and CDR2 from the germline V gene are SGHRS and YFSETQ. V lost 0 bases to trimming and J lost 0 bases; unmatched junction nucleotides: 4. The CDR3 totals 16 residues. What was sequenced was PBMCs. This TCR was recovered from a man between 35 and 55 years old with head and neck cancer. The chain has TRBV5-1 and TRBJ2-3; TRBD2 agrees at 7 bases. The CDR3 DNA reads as TGCGCCAGCAGCTTGGGCGGGGGAGCTAGCACAGATACGCAGTATTTT. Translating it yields CASSLGGGASTDTQYF.